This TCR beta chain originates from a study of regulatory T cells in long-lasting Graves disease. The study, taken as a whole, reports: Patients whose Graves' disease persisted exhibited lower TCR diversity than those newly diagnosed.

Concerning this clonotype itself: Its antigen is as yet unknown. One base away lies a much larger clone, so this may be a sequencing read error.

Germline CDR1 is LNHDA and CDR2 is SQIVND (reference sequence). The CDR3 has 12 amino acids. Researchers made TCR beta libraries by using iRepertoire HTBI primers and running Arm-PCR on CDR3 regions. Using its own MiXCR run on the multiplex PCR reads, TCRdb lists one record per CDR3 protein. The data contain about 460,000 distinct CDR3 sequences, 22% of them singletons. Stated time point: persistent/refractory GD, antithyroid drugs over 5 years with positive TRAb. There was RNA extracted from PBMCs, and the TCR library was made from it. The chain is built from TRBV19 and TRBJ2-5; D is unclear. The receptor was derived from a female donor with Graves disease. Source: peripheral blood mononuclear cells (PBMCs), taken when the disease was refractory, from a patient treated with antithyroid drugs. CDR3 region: CASKDHQGTQYF. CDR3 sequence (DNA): TGTGCCAGTAAGGACCACCAAGGGACCCAGTACTTC.